The clone carrying this T cell receptor beta chain was detected a few times. Its cognate antigen is unknown. The V segment lost 5 bases and the J segment 7 bases; nucleotides outside the gene matches: 10. Per the germline V gene, CDR1 is MDHEN and CDR2 is SYDVKM. CDR3 length: 15 amino acids. This entry is derived from a study of tumor-infiltrating lymphocytes in localized non-small cell lung cancer. The overall study: From each patient, both tumor and uninvolved lung, non-adjacent to tumor, were sampled.

The method was immunoSEQ multiplex PCR; TCRdb's version includes in-frame clones alone and lacks a portion of them. The data contain some 5,900 clones, over 60% of them singletons. Findings and limits, study-wide: Tumor T-cell fraction was not associated with recurrence-free survival. Only some patients had TCR sequencing, depending on available tissue.

The origin of this receptor is a human donor with non-small cell lung cancer. The gene calls are TRBV28 and TRBJ2-1; 8 bases match TRBD1. Sequencing was carried out using lung tumor tissue. In DNA form, the CDR3 reads TGTGCCAGCAGTACGGACAGGGAATTTGGGAATGAGCAGTTCTTC. Translated, it gives CASSTDREFGNEQFF.